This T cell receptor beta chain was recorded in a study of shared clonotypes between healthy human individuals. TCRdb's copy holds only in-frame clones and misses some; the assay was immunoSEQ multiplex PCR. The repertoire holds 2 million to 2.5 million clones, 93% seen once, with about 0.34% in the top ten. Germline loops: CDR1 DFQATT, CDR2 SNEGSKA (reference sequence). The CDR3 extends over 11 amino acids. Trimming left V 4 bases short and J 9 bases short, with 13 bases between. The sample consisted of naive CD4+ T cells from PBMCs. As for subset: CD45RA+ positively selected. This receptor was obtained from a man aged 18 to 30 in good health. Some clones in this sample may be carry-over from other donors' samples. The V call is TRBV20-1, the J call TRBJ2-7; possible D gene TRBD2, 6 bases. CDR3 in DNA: TGCAGTGCTAAGCTGGGGGGAGTGCAGTACTTC. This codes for CSAKLGGVQYF.